This entry lists 28 T cell receptor beta chains sequenced from one sample in a study of T cell responses to AZD1222 COVID-19 vaccine (TCRdb year 2021). Libraries were built with the immunoSEQ multiplex PCR assay. Here the immuneACCESS table is served through TCRdb, limited to in-frame sequences with V and J called. Missing clones are a known gap in these copies; in checked studies unresolved V genes cover under half, and the rest lacks a known reason. The sample yields more than 100,000 clones; approximately 94% were counted once. In total, the top ten clones hold 4% to 6% of the sample. The sample's time point label is to be understood as: about 28 days (+/-7) after the second vaccine dose. The sample consisted of peripheral blood, taken 28 days after the second AZD1222 dose. These receptors came from an adult who received the AZD1222 COVID-19 vaccine.

This clone is a singleton in its sample. The V and J genes are TRBV9 and TRBJ2-3; D is tentatively TRBD1 or TRBD2 (5 bases each). Germline assignment: CDR1 SGDLS and CDR2 YYNGEE. The CDR3 runs 16 residues. V dropped 3 bases and J dropped 4 bases, with 18 bases sitting between them. CDR3 in DNA: TGTGCCAGCAGCGCCGGGGCGGACACATACCCAGATACGCAGTATTTT. It translates to CASSAGADTYPDTQYF.

The chain has TRBV19 and TRBJ2-1; D gene ambiguous. V lost 10 bases to trimming and J lost 5 bases, with 12 bases between them. The CDR3 sequence is 12 residues long. Germline CDR1 LNHDA, CDR2 SQIVND (reference sequence). The DNA for the CDR3 is TGTGCCACCTCTGGGCATAACAATGAGCAGTTCTTC. Protein: CATSGHNNEQFF.

This chain uses TRBV14 with TRBJ2-7; D possibly matches TRBD1 or TRBD2 (5 bases each). CDR3 length: 15 amino acids. The germline V and J ends were trimmed by 6 bases and 2 bases, with 17 bases remaining between them. CDR1 and CDR2 (germline): SGHDN, FVKESK. CDR3 loop: CASSRTGTVAYEQYF. The CDR3 DNA reads as TGTGCCAGCAGTCGAACCGGGACGGTAGCCTACGAGCAGTACTTC. The full variable domain, rest sourced from reference TRBV14 and TRBJ2-7, is EAGVTQFPSHSVIEKGQTVTLRCDPISGHDNLYWYRRVMGKEIKFLLHFVKESKQDESGMPNNRFLAERTGGTYSTLKVQPAELEDSGVYFCASSRTGTVAYEQYFGPGTRLTVT.

The rearrangement uses TRBV4-1 and TRBJ1-1; D is undetermined. Germline CDR1 and CDR2: MGHRA and YSYEKL. This CDR3 is 14 amino acids long. V was clipped by 2 bases and J by 0 bases, with 7 bases between them. As DNA, the CDR3 is TGCGCCAGCAGCCAACTTAGCATGAACACTGAAGCTTTCTTT. It specifies CASSQLSMNTEAFF.

V and J are TRBV6-4 and TRBJ2-7; perhaps TRBD2 as D (6 bases). Germline assignment: CDR1 MRHNA and CDR2 SNTAGT. V was shortened by 6 bases and J by 4 bases, with 10 bases between the two germline ends. This CDR3 has 12 residues. The CDR3 spells CASSVGGYEQYF. The CDR3 nucleotides read TGTGCCAGCAGCGTGGGGGGATACGAGCAGTACTTC.

Concerning this clone itself: Other DNA sequences of this sample code for an identical CDR3. This sequence joins TRBV19 and TRBJ2-5, with TRBD1 as a possible D gene (6 bases). Germline loops: CDR1 LNHDA, CDR2 SQIVND (reference sequence). The CDR3 runs 12 residues. The ends were cut back, 5 bases at V and 7 bases at J, with 11 bases in the middle. CDR3 nucleotide sequence: TGTGCCAGTAGTCCCGGACAGTCGACCCAGTACTTC. It specifies CASSPGQSTQYF.

This clone has a single count. This rearrangement joins TRBV3-1 (or the pseudogene TRBV3-2) to TRBJ1-3; no reliable D call. Germline CDR1 LGHDT, CDR2 YNNKEL (reference sequence). CDR3 size: 13 residues. Trimming left V 3 bases short and J 4 bases short, with 7 bases between. DNA of the CDR3: TGTGCCAGCAGCCACCAGTCAGGAAACACCATATATTTT. It translates to CASSHQSGNTIYF.

The chain links TRBV2 to TRBJ2-7, with 10 bases matching TRBD2. V lost 7 bases, J lost 0 bases, and 6 bases stayed unmatched. The CDR3 runs to 15 residues. From germline, CDR1 is SNHLY and CDR2 FYNNEI. The DNA for the CDR3 is TGTGCCAGCAATATACTAGCGGGGAGCTCCTACGAGCAGTACTTC. This translates into CASNILAGSSYEQYF.

CDR3 in DNA: TGCGCCAGCAGCCTCATGATCGGGGAGACCCAGTACTTC. It yields the protein CASSLMIGETQYF. The chain is built from TRBV5-1 and TRBJ2-5; unclear D gene. The V end lost 4 bases, the J end lost 5 bases, and 12 bases lay between the germline ends. The CDR3 runs to 13 residues. Germline V gene data show CDR1 as SGHRS and CDR2 as YFSETQ.

There are a few counts of this clone. The junction does not match germline at one end; this may be a read error. The chain is built from TRBV12-5 and TRBJ1-1; D is unclear. In germline, CDR1 is LGHNT, CDR2 FRNRAP. The CDR3 is made up of 9 amino acids. For the CDR3, the DNA is TGTGCTAGTGGTTTGCCCCCCGTCTTT. Amino acid sequence: CASGLPPVF.

The chain carries TRBV30 and TRBJ1-2, with D possibly being TRBD1 (5 bases). This CDR3 contains 13 residues. The germline CDR1 and CDR2 sequences are GTSNPN and SVGIG (reference sequence). The V gene lost 4 bases and the J gene lost 4 bases, with 13 bases spanning the gap. CDR3 sequence reads: CAWTGRLGYGYTF. DNA for the CDR3: TGTGCCTGGACGGGACGGCTTGGCTATGGCTACACCTTC.

This clone was detected once. The chain has TRBV21-1 and TRBJ2-3; TRBD2, the table's D call, lacks a check against the DNA. TRBV21-1 is a recognized pseudogene. The CDR3 contains 16 residues. The CDR3 DNA reads TGTGCCAGCAGCAAAGAACTAGCGGGGCCCATCGATACGCAGTATTTT. This sequence encodes CASSKELAGPIDTQYF.

The V gene is TRBV6-2 or TRBV6-3, the J gene TRBJ2-3, with D maybe TRBD2 (5 bases). The V end lost 5 bases, the J end lost 8 bases, and 11 bases lay between the germline ends. Germline loops: CDR1 MNHEY, CDR2 SVGEGT. There are 12 residues in the CDR3. CDR3 sequence reads: CASSEPSGTQYF. For the CDR3, the DNA is TGTGCCAGCAGTGAGCCGAGCGGTACGCAGTATTTT.

A few counts support this clone. The chain combines TRBV7-8 with TRBJ1-2, with 8 nucleotides matching TRBD1. The junction had 6 bases not matched to a gene; V was cut back by 5 bases and J by 7 bases. The length of the CDR3 is 13 residues. Germline CDR1 SGHVS, CDR2 FQNEAQ. The CDR3 DNA reads TGTGCCAGCAGCGACAGGGGAGGAAGTGGCTACACCTTC. It specifies CASSDRGGSGYTF.

The chain joins TRBV27 to TRBJ1-5; D call uncertain. Trimming shortened V by 3 bases and J by 6 bases, and 12 bases separated the two germline ends. Germline V gene data show CDR1 as MNHEY and CDR2 as SMNVEV (reference sequence). The CDR3 is 14 amino acids. CDR3 coding DNA: TGTGCCAGCAGTTTTGCGGGTTTTAGTCAGCCCCAGCATTTT. As protein: CASSFAGFSQPQHF.

This chain joins TRBV3-1 (or the pseudogene TRBV3-2) and TRBJ2-3; the D gene is possibly TRBD2 (6 bases). Germline assignment: CDR1 LGHDT and CDR2 YNNKEL (reference sequence). The CDR3 loop spans 14 amino acids. V was pared by 8 bases and J by 3 bases, with 15 bases between. Written as DNA, the CDR3 is TGTGCCAGCCGCCCCGGGGGAGTGACAGATACGCAGTATTTT. This encodes CASRPGGVTDTQYF.

This chain uses TRBV6-6 with TRBJ2-3, with TRBD1 as a possible D gene (6 bases). CDR1 is MNHNY, CDR2 SVGAGI, per germline (reference sequence). The CDR3 runs 13 residues. Between the trimmed V and J ends, which lost 6 bases and 3 bases, there was a span of 10 bases. CDR3 nucleotide sequence: TGTGCCAGCAGACAGCAGGGGACAGATACGCAGTATTTT. Protein sequence: CASRQQGTDTQYF.

The chain couples TRBV19 to TRBJ2-2; D is tentatively TRBD1 or TRBD2 (5 bases each). Germline V gene sequence: CDR1 LNHDA, CDR2 SQIVND (reference sequence). CDR3 length: 15 amino acids. With 11 bases removed from V and 3 bases from J, the gap between germline ends came to 19 bases. The CDR3 loop is CASTHRDRYTGELFF. CDR3 DNA: TGTGCCTCCACTCACCGGGACCGGTACACCGGGGAGCTGTTTTTT.

The chain employs TRBV9 and TRBJ2-3, with D perhaps assigned TRBD1 or TRBD2 (5 bases each). Germline V gives CDR1 SGDLS, CDR2 YYNGEE. The CDR3 extends over 15 amino acids. With 3 bases removed from V and 4 bases from J, the gap between germline ends came to 15 bases. This CDR3 reads CASSETMGVADTQYF. The DNA for the CDR3 is TGTGCCAGCAGCGAGACTATGGGGGTGGCAGATACGCAGTATTTT. Supplemented by reference TRBV9 and TRBJ2-3, the full variable domain reads DSGVTQTPKHLITATGQRVTLRCSPRSGDLSVYWYQQSLDQGLQFLIQYYNGEERAKGNILERFSAQQFPDLHSELNLSSLELGDSALYFCASSETMGVADTQYFGPGTRLTVL.

In regard to this clone: Additional DNA sequences in this sample encode the identical CDR3. This sequence joins TRBV12-3 or TRBV12-4 and TRBJ1-5; D ambiguous. This CDR3 region has 13 residues. The germline V and J ends were trimmed by 6 bases and 5 bases, with 11 bases remaining between them. The CDR3 region has the DNA TGTGCCAGCAGCCCTTTACGAGATCAGCCCCAGCATTTT. Translated, it gives CASSPLRDQPQHF.

The rearrangement joins TRBV9 to TRBJ2-2, with a possible D match to TRBD2 (6 bases). With 0 bases removed from V and 7 bases from J, the gap between germline ends came to 16 bases. The CDR3 length is 16 residues. In germline, CDR1 is SGDLS, CDR2 YYNGEE. Here the CDR3 reads CASSVEGRERFGELFF. CDR3 coding DNA: TGTGCCAGCAGCGTAGAGGGCCGGGAGAGATTCGGGGAGCTGTTTTTT.

This clone was observed once. This chain links TRBV12-2 with TRBJ1-1; whether TRBD1, the table's D call, matches the DNA was not checked. TRBV12-2 is a documented pseudogene. This CDR3 has 16 amino acids. The CDR3: CASRSRTGRINTEAFF. The CDR3 DNA reads as TGTGCAAGTCGCTCCCGGACAGGGCGAATTAACACTGAAGCTTTCTTT.

This rearrangement joins TRBV4-3 to TRBJ2-2; D may be TRBD1 or TRBD2 (5 bases each). Trimming left V 0 bases short and J 8 bases short, with 16 bases between. Germline V gene data show CDR1 as LGHNA and CDR2 as YSLEER. The CDR3 totals 16 residues. CDR3 amino acids: CASSQDPSVGVGELFF. The CDR3, as DNA: TGCGCCAGCAGCCAAGATCCCTCAGTGGGGGTGGGGGAGCTGTTTTTT.

V usage is TRBV4-3 and J usage is TRBJ1-5; no firm D call. Germline V gene sequence: CDR1 LGHNA, CDR2 YSLEER. The germline V and J ends were trimmed by 0 bases and 4 bases, with 13 bases remaining between them. This CDR3 comprises 16 residues. The DNA for the CDR3 is TGCGCCAGCAGCCAAGATTTAATCCAGAATAATCAGCCCCAGCATTTT. Translation gives CASSQDLIQNNQPQHF.

V usage is TRBV12-3 or TRBV12-4 and J usage is TRBJ1-3; D remains ambiguous. The V and J ends lost 2 bases and 4 bases respectively, with 3 bases between them. The CDR3 is 12 amino acids. CDR3 residues: CASSLTGNTIYF. The CDR3 nucleotides read TGTGCCAGCAGTTTAACAGGAAACACCATATATTTT.

This chain uses TRBV6-5 with TRBJ1-1; D gene unclear. CDR3 length: 16 residues. In germline, CDR1 is MNHEY, CDR2 SVGAGI. The V and J ends lost 0 bases and 1 base respectively, with 12 bases between them. For the CDR3, the DNA is TGTGCCAGCAGTTACTCTTTGGGCAGGCCGAACACTGAAGCTTTCTTT. As protein: CASSYSLGRPNTEAFF.

This clone was recorded only once. This sequence joins TRBV18 and TRBJ2-3; 9 positions match TRBD1. J was trimmed by 1 base and V by 4 bases; bases with no gene match: 3. Germline values: CDR1 KGHSH, CDR2 LQKENI. CDR3 length: 15 residues. The CDR3 bases are TGTGCCAGCTCACAACAGGGGGCTGGCACAGATACGCAGTATTTT. Encoded protein: CASSQQGAGTDTQYF.

This chain connects TRBV9 to TRBJ1-6; perhaps TRBD1 as D (6 bases). From germline, CDR1 is SGDLS and CDR2 YYNGEE. V was cut by 2 bases and J by 8 bases, with 11 bases left in between. This CDR3 spans 14 amino acids. CDR3 protein: CASSVGTTHSPLHF. Here the CDR3 DNA reads TGTGCCAGCAGCGTTGGGACAACCCATTCACCCCTCCACTTT.